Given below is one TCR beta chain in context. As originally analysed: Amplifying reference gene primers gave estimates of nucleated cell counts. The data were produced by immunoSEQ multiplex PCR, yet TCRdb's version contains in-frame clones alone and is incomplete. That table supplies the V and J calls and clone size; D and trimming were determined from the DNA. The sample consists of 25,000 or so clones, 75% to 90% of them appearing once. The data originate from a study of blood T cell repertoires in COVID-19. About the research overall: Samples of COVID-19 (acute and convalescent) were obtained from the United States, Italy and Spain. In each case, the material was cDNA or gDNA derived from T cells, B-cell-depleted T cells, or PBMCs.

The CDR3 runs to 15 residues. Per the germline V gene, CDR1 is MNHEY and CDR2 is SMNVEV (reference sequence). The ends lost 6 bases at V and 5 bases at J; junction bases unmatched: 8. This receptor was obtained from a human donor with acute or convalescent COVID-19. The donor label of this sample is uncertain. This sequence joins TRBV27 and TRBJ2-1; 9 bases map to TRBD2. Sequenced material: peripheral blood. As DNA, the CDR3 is TGTGCCAGCAGGTCAAGCGGGGGGCCCAACAATGAGCAGTTCTTC. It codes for CASRSSGGPNNEQFF.